The entry below describes one T cell receptor beta chain. No antigen is known for it. The sample originates from a study of shared clonotypes between healthy human individuals. About the study: Samples came from two female and a few male donors aged 18 to 49.

Germline CDR1 reads LGHNA; CDR2 reads YNFKEQ. Between the trimmed V and J ends, which lost 2 bases and 7 bases, there was a span of 14 bases. This CDR3 region has 15 residues. Original processing notes: Junction-only sequences without quality scores were provided by ImmunoSEQ, so filtering was different. Sequencing used immunoSEQ multiplex PCR; TCRdb keeps in-frame clones, though not all of them. V and J calls and clone size are copied from that table; D and trimming were computed from the DNA. This table has under 600,000 clones, 60% to 80% appearing once. Whole-study results and caveats: The sole specimen, blood, was sampled, and tissue repertoires likely differ.

The sample was PBMCs. This sequence joins TRBV4-2 and TRBJ1-4, with unresolved D. The sequence was collected from a woman aged 40 to 55 in good health. Some clones in this sample may be carry-over from other donors' samples. CDR3 loop: CASSQNRDAVEKLFF. The CDR3 DNA is TGTGCCAGCAGCCAAAACCGGGATGCGGTTGAAAAACTGTTTTTT.